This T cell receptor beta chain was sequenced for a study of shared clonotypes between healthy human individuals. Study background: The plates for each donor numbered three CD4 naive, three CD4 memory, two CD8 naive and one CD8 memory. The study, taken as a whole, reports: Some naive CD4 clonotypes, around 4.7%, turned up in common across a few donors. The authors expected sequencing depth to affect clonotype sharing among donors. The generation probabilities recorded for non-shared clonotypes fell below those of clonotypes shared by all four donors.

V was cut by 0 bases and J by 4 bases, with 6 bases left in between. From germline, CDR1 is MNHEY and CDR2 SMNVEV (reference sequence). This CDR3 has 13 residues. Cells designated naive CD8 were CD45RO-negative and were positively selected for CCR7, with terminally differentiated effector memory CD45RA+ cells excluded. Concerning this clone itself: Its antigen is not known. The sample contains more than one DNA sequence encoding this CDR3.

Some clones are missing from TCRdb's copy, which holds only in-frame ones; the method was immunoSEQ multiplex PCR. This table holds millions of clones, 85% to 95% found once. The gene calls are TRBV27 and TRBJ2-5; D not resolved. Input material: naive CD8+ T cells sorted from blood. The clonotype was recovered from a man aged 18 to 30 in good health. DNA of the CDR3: TGTGCCAGCAGTTTATCCGGGCTAGAGACCCAGTACTTC. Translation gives CASSLSGLETQYF.